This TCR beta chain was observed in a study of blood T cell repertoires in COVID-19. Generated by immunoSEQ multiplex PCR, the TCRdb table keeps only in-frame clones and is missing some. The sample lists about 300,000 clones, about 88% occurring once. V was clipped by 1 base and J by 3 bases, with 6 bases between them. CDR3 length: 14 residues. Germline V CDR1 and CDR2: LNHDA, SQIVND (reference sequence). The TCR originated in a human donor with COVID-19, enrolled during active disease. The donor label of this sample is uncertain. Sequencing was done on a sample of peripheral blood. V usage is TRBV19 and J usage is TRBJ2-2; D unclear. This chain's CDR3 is CASSIVSDTGELFF. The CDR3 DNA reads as TGTGCCAGTAGTATAGTCAGCGACACCGGGGAGCTGTTTTTT.